These 17 T cell receptor beta chains were all obtained from the same sample, sequenced in a study of blood T cell repertoires in COVID-19. Assay used: immunoSEQ multiplex PCR; TCRdb lists only in-frame clones, some missing. The sample has 55,000 to 80,000 clones; approximately 86% are singletons. Sequenced material: peripheral blood. Source of these receptors: a man aged 70-80 years with acute or convalescent COVID-19.

The chain is built from TRBV11-2 and TRBJ1-6; the D gene is possibly TRBD1 (5 bases). V was trimmed by 2 bases and J by 10 bases, leaving 15 bases between them. CDR1 is SGHAT and CDR2 is FQNNGV in the germline V gene. CDR3 length equals 15 residues. CDR3 DNA: TGTGCCAGCAGCTTATCCCTCAGGGCTCCCTCACCCCTCCACTTT. Translation gives CASSLSLRAPSPLHF.

This chain joins TRBV19 and TRBJ1-2, with D perhaps TRBD1 (5 bases). The germline V gene has CDR1 LNHDA and CDR2 SQIVND (reference sequence). This CDR3 spans 15 amino acids. The germline V and J ends were trimmed by 5 bases and 4 bases, with 17 bases remaining between them. The chain's CDR3 is CASSPPTETGYGYTF. In DNA, the CDR3 is TGTGCCAGTAGTCCCCCGACAGAGACGGGCTATGGCTACACCTTC.

The V call is TRBV12-3 or TRBV12-4, the J call TRBJ2-5, with D possibly TRBD1 on 5 matching bases. This CDR3 has 12 residues. V gave up 5 bases and J gave up 2 bases, with 6 bases separating them. For the CDR3, the DNA is TGTGCCAGCAGTAGACAGCAAGAGACCCAGTACTTC. Translation: CASSRQQETQYF.

There are a few counts of this clone. The gene calls are TRBV6-4 and TRBJ1-2; possible D gene TRBD1, 6 bases. Looked up from germline, CDR1 is MRHNA and CDR2 is SNTAGT. The CDR3 covers 16 residues. V lost 3 bases to trimming and J lost 0 bases, with 14 bases between them. The CDR3 DNA is TGTGCCAGCAGTGAATCGGACAGTGCTTCTAACTATGGCTACACCTTC. It yields the protein CASSESDSASNYGYTF.

The rearrangement uses TRBV10-3 and TRBJ2-3, with a weak D call TRBD2 (6 bases). With 6 bases removed from V and 4 bases from J, the gap between germline ends came to 8 bases. The CDR3 is made up of 12 amino acids. CDR1 and CDR2 from the germline V gene are ENHRY and SYGVKD. The chain's CDR3 is CAIRTRADTQYF. As DNA, the CDR3 is TGTGCCATCAGGACTAGAGCAGATACGCAGTATTTT.

This chain links TRBV6-1 with TRBJ2-7, with D tentatively TRBD1 (6 bases). The ends were cut back, 1 base at V and 3 bases at J, with 10 bases in the middle. The CDR3 runs 14 residues. Germline CDR1 MNHNS, CDR2 SASEGT. As DNA, the CDR3 is TGTGCCAGCAGTGAAGACAGGGTTAGCTACGAGCAGTACTTC. Amino acids: CASSEDRVSYEQYF.

This chain joins TRBV5-4 and TRBJ2-5; 10 positions agree with TRBD2. Germline values: CDR1 SGHNT, CDR2 YYREEE (reference sequence). The junction had 1 base not matched to a gene; V was cut back by 4 bases and J by 1 base. This CDR3 is 14 amino acids long. The CDR3 here is CASSRTSGQETQYF. CDR3 sequence (DNA): TGTGCCAGCAGCAGGACTAGCGGCCAAGAGACCCAGTACTTC.

This clone was observed once. J is TRBJ1-2 and V is TRBV2, with D maybe TRBD1 (5 bases). Germline V gives CDR1 SNHLY, CDR2 FYNNEI. The CDR3 has 13 amino acids. The V end lost 9 bases, the J end lost 8 bases, and 19 bases lay between the germline ends. The CDR3 coding sequence is TGTGCCAGTCGTCAAGGGGAGGGCTTAGGCTACACCTTC. Protein: CASRQGEGLGYTF.

The V call is TRBV19, the J call TRBJ1-5; 9 positions match TRBD1. The germline gives CDR1 LNHDA, CDR2 SQIVND (reference sequence). V shed 7 bases, J shed 6 bases, and the junction held 4 bases outside the gene matches. The CDR3 has 13 amino acids. The CDR3 loop is CASIPTGGQPQHF. The CDR3 nucleotides read TGTGCCAGTATTCCGACAGGGGGTCAGCCCCAGCATTTT. The full variable domain, rest sourced from reference TRBV19 and TRBJ1-5, is DGGITQSPKYLFRKEGQNVTLSCEQNLNHDAMYWYRQDPGQGLRLIYYSQIVNDFQKGDIAEGYSVSREKKESFPLTVTSAQKNPTAFYLCASIPTGGQPQHFGDGTRLSIL.

The rearrangement links TRBV6-1 to TRBJ1-4, with unresolved D. V was shortened by 1 base and J by 0 bases, with 6 bases between the two germline ends. CDR3 length: 15 residues. Germline CDR1 and CDR2: MNHNS and SASEGT. The CDR3 DNA sequence: TGTGCCAGCAGTGAAGGGCTTTCAACTAATGAAAAACTGTTTTTT. This gives the protein CASSEGLSTNEKLFF.

The chain couples TRBV6-2 or TRBV6-3 to TRBJ2-1, with D perhaps matching TRBD1 (6 bases). The ends were cut back, 6 bases at V and 7 bases at J, with 10 bases in the middle. This CDR3 contains 12 residues. Germline V gene data show CDR1 as MNHEY and CDR2 as SVGEGT. CDR3 coding DNA: TGTGCCAGCAGCCATCAGGGGAATGAGCAGTTCTTC. Translating gives CASSHQGNEQFF.

The chain is built from TRBV19 and TRBJ2-7; TRBD1 agrees at 9 bases. The CDR3 is made up of 15 amino acids. J gave up 2 bases and V 4 bases, and 6 bases lay outside the gene matches. Germline values: CDR1 LNHDA, CDR2 SQIVND (reference sequence). CDR3 sequence: CASSTGTGIAYEQYF. DNA for the CDR3: TGTGCCAGTAGTACGGGGACAGGGATCGCCTACGAGCAGTACTTC. Full variable domain (rest looked up from reference TRBV19 and TRBJ2-7): DGGITQSPKYLFRKEGQNVTLSCEQNLNHDAMYWYRQDPGQGLRLIYYSQIVNDFQKGDIAEGYSVSREKKESFPLTVTSAQKNPTAFYLCASSTGTGIAYEQYFGPGTRLTVT.

The rearrangement uses TRBV24-1 and TRBJ2-3; D not certain. The CDR3 extends over 15 amino acids. Germline assignment: CDR1 KGHDR and CDR2 SFDVKD. V was cut by 0 bases and J by 6 bases, with 12 bases left in between. CDR3 amino acids: CATSDLNGACDTQYF. The CDR3 bases are TGTGCCACCAGTGATTTGAACGGAGCGTGCGATACGCAGTATTTT.

This rearrangement joins TRBV27 to TRBJ2-1; 11 nucleotides line up with TRBD1. Per the germline V gene, CDR1 is MNHEY and CDR2 is SMNVEV (reference sequence). This CDR3 has 13 residues. Trimming cost V 7 bases and J 7 bases; bases outside gene matches: 3. This CDR3 reads CASMGQGDNEQFF. Written as DNA, the CDR3 is TGTGCCAGCATGGGACAGGGGGATAATGAGCAGTTCTTC.

The chain joins TRBV18 to TRBJ1-4; 9 positions agree with TRBD1. The ends lost 4 bases at V and 8 bases at J; junction bases unmatched: 8. Germline CDR1 KGHSH, CDR2 LQKENI. There are 15 residues in the CDR3. For the CDR3, the DNA is TGTGCCAGCTCACTCCCCGGGACAGGGAAAGAAAAACTGTTTTTT. It encodes CASSLPGTGKEKLFF.

J is TRBJ2-3 and V is TRBV10-2, with D hard to call. Germline CDR1 WSHSY, CDR2 SAAADI. V was shortened by 4 bases and J by 1 base, with 12 bases between the two germline ends. The CDR3 covers 15 residues. CDR3 region: CASSVAPPGTDTQYF. The CDR3 DNA reads as TGCGCCAGCAGTGTAGCCCCGCCCGGCACAGATACGCAGTATTTT.

The genes are TRBV11-3 and TRBJ1-1; TRBD1 agrees at 7 bases. Trimming at V came to 5 bases and at J to 5 bases, leaving 14 bases not matched to a gene. This CDR3 has 16 amino acids. Per the germline V gene, CDR1 is SGHNT and CDR2 is YENEEA. Here the CDR3 DNA reads TGTGCCAGCAGCCCCGGAGGGGGCAGGGGGAAAACTGAAGCTTTCTTT. This sequence encodes CASSPGGGRGKTEAFF.